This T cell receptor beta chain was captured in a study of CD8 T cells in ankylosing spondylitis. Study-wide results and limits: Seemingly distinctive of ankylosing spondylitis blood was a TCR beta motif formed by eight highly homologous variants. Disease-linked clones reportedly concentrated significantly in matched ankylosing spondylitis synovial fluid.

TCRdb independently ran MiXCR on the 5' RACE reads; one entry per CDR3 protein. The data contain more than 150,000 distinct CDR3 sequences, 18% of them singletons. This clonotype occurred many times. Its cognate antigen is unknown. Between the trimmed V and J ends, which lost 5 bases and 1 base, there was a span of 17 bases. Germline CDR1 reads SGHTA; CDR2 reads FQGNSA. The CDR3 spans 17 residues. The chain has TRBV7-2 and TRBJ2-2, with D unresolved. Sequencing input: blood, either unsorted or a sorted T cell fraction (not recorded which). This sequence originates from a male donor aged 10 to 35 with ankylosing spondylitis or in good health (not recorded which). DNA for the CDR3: TGTGCCAGCAGCCACCTCTCACATAGATTGAACACCGGGGAGCTGTTTTTT. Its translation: CASSHLSHRLNTGELFF.